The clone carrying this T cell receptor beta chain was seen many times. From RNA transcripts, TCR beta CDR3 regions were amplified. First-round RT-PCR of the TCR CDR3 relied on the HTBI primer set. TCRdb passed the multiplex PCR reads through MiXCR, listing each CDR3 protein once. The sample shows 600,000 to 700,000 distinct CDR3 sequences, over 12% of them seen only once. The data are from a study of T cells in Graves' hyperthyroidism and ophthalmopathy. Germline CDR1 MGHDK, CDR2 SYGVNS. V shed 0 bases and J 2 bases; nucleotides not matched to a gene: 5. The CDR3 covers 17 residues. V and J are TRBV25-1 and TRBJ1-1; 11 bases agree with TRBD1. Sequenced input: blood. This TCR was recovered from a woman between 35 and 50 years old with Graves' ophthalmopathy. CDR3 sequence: CASSEYGQGAGNTEAFF. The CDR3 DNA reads TGTGCCAGCAGTGAATACGGACAGGGGGCGGGTAACACTGAAGCTTTCTTT. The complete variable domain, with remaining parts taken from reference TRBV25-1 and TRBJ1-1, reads EADIYQTPRYLVIGTGKKITLECSQTMGHDKMYWYQQDPGMELHLIHYSYGVNSTEKGDLSSESTVSRIRTEHFPLTLESARPSHTSQYLCASSEYGQGAGNTEAFFGQGTRLTVV.